What follows are 25 T cell receptor beta chains derived from one specimen sequenced in a study of blood T cell repertoires in COVID-19. Some clones are missing from TCRdb's copy, which holds only in-frame ones; the method was immunoSEQ multiplex PCR. This table holds about 99,000 clones, approximately 88% found once. Input material: peripheral blood. All receptors come from a human donor in a cohort sampled during active COVID-19.

This clone was seen once. The V call is TRBV7-8, the J call TRBJ2-2; 8 bases match TRBD1. Germline V gene sequence: CDR1 SGHVS, CDR2 FQNEAQ. CDR3 length: 15 amino acids. Trimming took 3 bases from V and 4 from J; bases not matched to a gene: 4. CDR3: CASSFQGAGTGELFF. For the CDR3, the DNA is TGTGCCAGCAGCTTCCAGGGGGCGGGCACCGGGGAGCTGTTTTTT. The full variable domain, completed using reference TRBV7-8 and TRBJ2-2, is GAGVSQSPRYKVAKRGQDVALRCDPISGHVSLFWYQQALGQGPEFLTYFQNEAQLDKSGLPSDRFFAERPEGSVSTLKIQRTQQEDSAVYLCASSFQGAGTGELFFGEGSRLTVL.

The rearrangement joins TRBV10-3 to TRBJ2-2; TRBD1 is a possible D gene (6 bases). V was trimmed by 6 bases and J by 3 bases, leaving 11 bases between them. The CDR3 sequence is 14 residues long. Germline V gene data show CDR1 as ENHRY and CDR2 as SYGVKD. The DNA of the CDR3 is TGTGCCATCAGAGGGGGATCGGACACCGGGGAGCTGTTTTTT. Protein: CAIRGGSDTGELFF.

V gene TRBV5-4 combines with J gene TRBJ1-3, with D unresolved. The length of the CDR3 is 13 residues. V was cut by 2 bases and J by 6 bases, with 9 bases left in between. Germline lookup yields CDR1 SGHNT and CDR2 YYREEE (reference sequence). CDR3 in amino acids: CASSFNSENTIYF. The CDR3 coding sequence is TGTGCCAGCAGCTTTAACTCCGAAAACACCATATATTTT.

The chain couples TRBV20-1 to TRBJ2-7, with 9 nucleotides matching TRBD2. Germline V lookup: CDR1 DFQATT, CDR2 SNEGSKA (reference sequence). The ends lost 3 bases at V and 0 bases at J; junction bases unmatched: 0. The CDR3 spans 13 residues. The CDR3 region has the DNA TGCAGTGCTAGTAGCGGGAGCTCCTACGAGCAGTACTTC. Encoded protein: CSASSGSSYEQYF.

V and J are TRBV7-8 and TRBJ2-7, with TRBD2 matching 14 bases. The CDR3 covers 16 residues. The V gene end was trimmed by 3 bases and the J gene end by 6 bases; junction bases not matched to a gene: 7. The germline V gene encodes CDR1 SGHVS and CDR2 FQNEAQ. This chain's CDR3 is CASSFQPGLAGGEQYF. As DNA, the CDR3 is TGTGCCAGCAGCTTCCAGCCCGGACTAGCGGGAGGCGAGCAGTACTTC.

This clone was observed a handful of times. The CDR3 loop reads CASSYPIGTGNYDQYF. In DNA form, the CDR3 reads TGTGCCAGCAGTTACCCGATCGGGACAGGGAATTACGACCAGTACTTC. The gene calls are TRBV28 and TRBJ2-5, with 9 bases lining up with TRBD1. CDR1 MDHEN and CDR2 SYDVKM come from the germline V gene. The CDR3 is 16 amino acids. Losses at the gene ends were 4 bases for V and 10 bases for J; bases not matched to a gene: 16.

The V call is TRBV7-2, the J call TRBJ2-7, with D maybe TRBD1 (7 bases). Trimming cost V 4 bases and J 2 bases, with 12 bases left between them. Per germline, CDR1 SGHTA and CDR2 FQGNSA. This CDR3 has 14 amino acids. The DNA of the CDR3 is TGTGCCAGCAGCTCCCGCAGGGGGGCCTACGAGCAGTACTTC. Translation gives CASSSRRGAYEQYF.

The chain joins TRBV28 to TRBJ1-2; 8 nucleotides agree with TRBD1. The CDR3 sequence is 14 residues long. The germline V gene has CDR1 MDHEN and CDR2 SYDVKM. Trimming took 3 bases from V and 4 from J; bases not matched to a gene: 4. In DNA form, the CDR3 reads TGTGCCAGCAGTTTCGGACAGGGAATCTATGGCTACACCTTC. Translated, it gives CASSFGQGIYGYTF.

This clone was counted once. The CDR3 loop is CASSSHRGYGPGNTIYF. The CDR3, as DNA: TGTGCCAGCAGCTCCCACCGGGGATACGGTCCTGGAAACACCATATATTTT. The chain combines TRBV7-8 with TRBJ1-3; D call uncertain. Trimming stripped 4 bases from V and 2 bases from J, with 18 bases between. The CDR3 has 17 amino acids. The germline V gene encodes CDR1 SGHVS and CDR2 FQNEAQ.

This clone appeared once. The genes are TRBV6-2 or TRBV6-3 and TRBJ1-2; TRBD1 might be the D (6 bases). There are 16 residues in the CDR3. Germline V CDR1 and CDR2: MNHEY, SVGEGT. V was shortened by 4 bases and J by 6 bases, with 21 bases between the two germline ends. DNA of the CDR3: TGTGCCAGCAGTTCCGTCGCCATACAGGGTGAGGATGGCTACACCTTC. This codes for CASSSVAIQGEDGYTF.

This chain links TRBV7-2 with TRBJ2-2; D remains ambiguous. V was clipped by 8 bases and J by 0 bases, with 16 bases between them. Germline V lookup: CDR1 SGHTA, CDR2 FQGNSA. The CDR3 is made up of 16 amino acids. The DNA of the CDR3 is TGTGCCAGCTCGCGTCTATACCGTCCGAACACCGGGGAGCTGTTTTTT. Protein sequence: CASSRLYRPNTGELFF. Using reference TRBV7-2 and TRBJ2-2 for the parts outside the CDR3, the full variable domain is GAGVSQSPSNKVTEKGKDVELRCDPISGHTALYWYRQSLGQGLEFLIYFQGNSAPDKSGLPSDRFSAERTGGSVSTLTIQRTQQEDSAVYLCASSRLYRPNTGELFFGEGSRLTVL.

V is TRBV7-2 and J is TRBJ1-4; 7 bases fit TRBD1. Trimming at V came to 2 bases and at J to 8 bases, leaving 14 bases not matched to a gene. This CDR3 is built from 17 residues. Per germline, CDR1 SGHTA and CDR2 FQGNSA. CDR3 loop: CASSLRGGAAGGEKLFF. The CDR3, as DNA: TGTGCCAGCAGCTTAAGAGGGGGCGCGGCAGGAGGGGAAAAACTGTTTTTT.

DNA of the CDR3: TGTGCCAGCAGTTCTCTAGCGGGGAACACTGAAGCTTTCTTT. It encodes CASSSLAGNTEAFF. The chain joins TRBV6-5 to TRBJ1-1; D is unclear. V lost 4 bases, J lost 1 base, and 10 bases lay in between. The CDR3 runs to 14 residues. Per the germline V gene, CDR1 is MNHEY and CDR2 is SVGAGI.

V gene TRBV14 combines with J gene TRBJ2-3; 7 bases match TRBD2. Unmatched junction bases numbered 8, after V lost 0 bases and J lost 2 bases. This CDR3 has 17 residues. Germline-derived CDR1 and CDR2 are SGHDN and FVKESK. CDR3 loop: CASSQDYGRYYTDTQYF. As DNA, the CDR3 is TGTGCCAGCAGCCAAGATTACGGGAGGTATTACACAGATACGCAGTATTTT.

The V and J genes are TRBV28 and TRBJ2-7; a possible D gene is TRBD1 (5 bases). Trimming removed 6 bases from V and 6 bases from J, with 12 bases in between. Germline values: CDR1 MDHEN, CDR2 SYDVKM. This CDR3 has 12 amino acids. The CDR3 DNA reads TGTGCCAGCAGGCCAGGGCCCGGCGAGCAGTACTTC. Translation: CASRPGPGEQYF.

V usage is TRBV28 and J usage is TRBJ2-2; 9 bases fit TRBD2. Germline trimming cut 7 bases from V and 5 bases from J; bases unmatched to any gene: 5. The germline V gene has CDR1 MDHEN and CDR2 SYDVKM. The CDR3 consists of 14 residues. This CDR3 reads CASNPAGGTGELFF. The CDR3 DNA is TGTGCCAGCAATCCAGCGGGGGGAACCGGGGAGCTGTTTTTT. Supplemented by reference TRBV28 and TRBJ2-2, the full variable domain reads DVKVTQSSRYLVKRTGEKVFLECVQDMDHENMFWYRQDPGLGLRLIYFSYDVKMKEKGDIPEGYSVSREKKERFSLILESASTNQTSMYLCASNPAGGTGELFFGEGSRLTVL.

The rearrangement joins TRBV28 to TRBJ2-1, with 8 bases matching TRBD1. Germline loops: CDR1 MDHEN, CDR2 SYDVKM. Trimming removed 6 bases from V and 6 bases from J; junction bases left unmatched: 4. The CDR3 spans 13 residues. CDR3 in DNA: TGTGCCAGCAGACCCGACAGGGGCAATGAGCAGTTCTTC. Protein product: CASRPDRGNEQFF.

This clone was recorded only once. The chain links TRBV5-1 to TRBJ1-4, with TRBD1 matching over 7 bases. From germline, CDR1 is SGHRS and CDR2 YFSETQ. V lost 1 base to trimming and J lost 14 bases; unmatched junction nucleotides: 8. The CDR3 has 13 amino acids. The CDR3 DNA is TGCGCCAGCAGCTTGTTCGGGACAGATCTCCTGTTTTTT. Amino acid sequence: CASSLFGTDLLFF.

The chain carries TRBV10-3 and TRBJ1-5, with D maybe TRBD1 (6 bases). The ends were cut back, 10 bases at V and 0 bases at J, with 13 bases in the middle. Germline V lookup: CDR1 ENHRY, CDR2 SYGVKD. The CDR3 is 14 amino acids. The CDR3 bases are TGTGCCACCTGGGACATTTATAGCAATCAGCCCCAGCATTTT. Translated: CATWDIYSNQPQHF.

This clone was detected only once. This chain joins TRBV20-1 and TRBJ2-3, with D possibly matching TRBD2 (6 bases). CDR1 is DFQATT, CDR2 SNEGSKA, per germline (reference sequence). This CDR3 is built from 14 residues. The V end was cut by 3 bases, the J end by 4 bases, with 14 bases between. The CDR3 DNA sequence: TGCAGTGCTAGTGGCGGGGCGACATCAGATACGCAGTATTTT. The encoded protein is CSASGGATSDTQYF.

The rearrangement joins TRBV11-3 to TRBJ2-4; 8 bases agree with TRBD1. The CDR3 is 16 amino acids. Germline V gives CDR1 SGHNT, CDR2 YENEEA. After removal of 3 bases from V and 7 bases from J, the junction contained 11 bases not matched to a gene. In DNA, the CDR3 is TGTGCCAGCAGCTTGGGGTGGCAGGGGGCTCAGAACATTCAGTACTTC. This translates into CASSLGWQGAQNIQYF.

This clone was seen more than once but under ten times. The chain couples TRBV2 to TRBJ1-6; no definite D call. The CDR3 spans 13 residues. Per the germline V gene, CDR1 is SNHLY and CDR2 is FYNNEI. Trimming removed 6 bases at V and 8 bases at J, with 11 bases between. CDR3: CASRESPHSPLHF. Written as DNA, the CDR3 is TGTGCCAGCAGGGAGAGCCCTCATTCACCCCTCCACTTT.

The chain joins TRBV18 to TRBJ2-2, with 8 positions matching TRBD1. This CDR3 contains 17 residues. The J segment lost 4 bases and the V segment lost 3 bases, leaving 10 bases of the junction unmatched. CDR1 KGHSH and CDR2 LQKENI come from the germline V gene. The CDR3 DNA sequence: TGTGCCAGCTCACCTGGACAGGGCGGCCCAGGCACCGGGGAGCTGTTTTTT. It translates to CASSPGQGGPGTGELFF.

The chain links TRBV5-1 to TRBJ2-5; tentatively, D is TRBD2 (5 bases). The CDR3 sequence is 13 residues long. Germline V gene data show CDR1 as SGHRS and CDR2 as YFSETQ. V was trimmed by 5 bases and J by 2 bases, leaving 10 bases between them. CDR3 sequence reads: CASSIGLQETQYF. In DNA form, the CDR3 reads TGCGCCAGCAGTATAGGACTTCAAGAGACCCAGTACTTC.

J is TRBJ2-3 and V is TRBV3-1 (or the pseudogene TRBV3-2); 8 nucleotides match TRBD2. Germline V gene sequence: CDR1 LGHDT, CDR2 YNNKEL (reference sequence). J lost 1 base, V lost 1 base, and 1 base had no gene match. There are 15 residues in the CDR3. CDR3 residues: CASSQASGRTDTQYF. In nucleotides, the CDR3 is TGTGCCAGCAGCCAAGCTAGCGGGCGCACAGATACGCAGTATTTT.